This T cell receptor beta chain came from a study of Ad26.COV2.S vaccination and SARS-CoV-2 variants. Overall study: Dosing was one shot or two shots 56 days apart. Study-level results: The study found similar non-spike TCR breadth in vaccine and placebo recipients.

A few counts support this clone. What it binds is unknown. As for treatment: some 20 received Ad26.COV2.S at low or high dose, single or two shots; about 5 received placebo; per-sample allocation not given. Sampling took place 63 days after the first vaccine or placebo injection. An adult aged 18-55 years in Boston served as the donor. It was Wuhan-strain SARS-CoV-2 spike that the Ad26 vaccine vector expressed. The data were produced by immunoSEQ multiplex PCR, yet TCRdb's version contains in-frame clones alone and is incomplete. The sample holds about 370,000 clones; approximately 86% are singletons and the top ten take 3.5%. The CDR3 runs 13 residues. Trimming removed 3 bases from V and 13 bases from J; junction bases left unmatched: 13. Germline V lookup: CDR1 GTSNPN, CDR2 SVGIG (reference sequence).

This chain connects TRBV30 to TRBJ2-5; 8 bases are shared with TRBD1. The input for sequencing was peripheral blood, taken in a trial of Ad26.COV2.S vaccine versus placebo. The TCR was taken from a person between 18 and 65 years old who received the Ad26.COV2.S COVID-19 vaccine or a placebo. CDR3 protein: CAWRVPDRGKPYF. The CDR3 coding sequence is TGTGCCTGGAGAGTCCCCGACAGGGGAAAACCGTACTTC. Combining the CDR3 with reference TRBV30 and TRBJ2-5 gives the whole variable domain SQTIHQWPATLVQPVGSPLSLECTVEGTSNPNLYWYRQAAGRGLQLLFYSVGIGQISSEVPQNLSASRPQDRQFILSSKKLLLSDSGFYLCAWRVPDRGKPYFGPGTRLLVL.